This is a list of T cell receptor beta chains from one sample in a study of T-cell memory formation after mild COVID-19. In TCRdb, the 5' RACE reads were re-called with MiXCR into one record per CDR3 protein. The sample yields about 110,000 distinct CDR3 sequences, around 15% seen once. The specimen was PBMCs or a T cell subset sorted from them (not recorded which). The source is a man younger than 30 who had mild COVID-19 (a few samples of this study predate the infection). Cell type and time point are not known. The CDR3 runs from the conserved cysteine through the conserved F or W. D genes are given only for firm matches. Only part of the rows carry a size: once, few, many, or a class if the clone is expanded.

V: TRBV7-2
D: TRBD2
J: TRBJ2-3
size: many
DNA: TGTGCCAGCAGCTTGGGACTAGCGGGGGGTAATACGCAGTATTTT
CDR3: CASSLGLAGGNTQYF

V: TRBV2
D: .
J: TRBJ2-1
size: many
DNA: TGTGCCAGCCTAGCGCTAAACTCCTACAATGAGCAGTTCTTC
CDR3: CASLALNSYNEQFF

V: TRBV12-3/TRBV12-4
D: TRBD2
J: TRBJ2-1
size: .
DNA: TGTGCCAGCAGTTTCCGTCTAGCGGGGGATGAGCAGTTCTTC
CDR3: CASSFRLAGDEQFF

V: TRBV7-6
D: TRBD2
J: TRBJ2-2
size: .
DNA: TGTGCCAGCAGCTTAGCTGGCAGTGCGGGGGGGCCCGGGGAGCTGTTTTTT
CDR3: CASSLAGSAGGPGELFF

V: TRBV25-1
D: TRBD2
J: TRBJ2-5
size: few
DNA: TGTGCCAGCAGTAACCTAGCGGAGATTCCCCAAGAGACCCAGTACTTC
CDR3: CASSNLAEIPQETQYF

V: TRBV12-3/TRBV12-4
D: .
J: TRBJ1-2
size: few
DNA: TGTGCCAGCAGTTTAGTCCTCCTGGGCTATGGCTACACCTTC
CDR3: CASSLVLLGYGYTF

V: TRBV11-2
D: .
J: TRBJ2-2
size: .
DNA: TGTGCCAGCAGCTTAGCCGCCACGCGTGCCACCGGGGAGCTGTTTTTT
CDR3: CASSLAATRATGELFF

V: TRBV2
D: .
J: TRBJ2-2
size: .
DNA: TGTGCCAGCACGGTCCTGGGGCCCACCGGGGAGCTGTTTTTT
CDR3: CASTVLGPTGELFF

V: TRBV6-6
D: .
J: TRBJ1-3
size: few
DNA: TGTGCCAGCAGTTGGCAGGGGGGAAACACCATATATTTT
CDR3: CASSWQGGNTIYF

V: TRBV6-5
D: .
J: TRBJ2-7
size: few
DNA: TGTGCCAGCAGCCCCGCCCCGGGGTCCTACGAGCAGTACTTC
CDR3: CASSPAPGSYEQYF

V: TRBV6-5
D: .
J: TRBJ1-5
size: few
DNA: TGTGCCAGCAGTCGTGGACAGAATCAGCCCCAGCATTTT
CDR3: CASSRGQNQPQHF

V: TRBV4-3
D: .
J: TRBJ2-1
size: .
DNA: TGCGCCAGCAGCCAAGAAAGCGTTGGGAATGAGCAGTTCTTC
CDR3: CASSQESVGNEQFF

V: TRBV7-9
D: .
J: TRBJ2-4
size: .
DNA: TGTGCCAGCAGCTCTCAAAACATTCAGTACTTC
CDR3: CASSSQNIQYF

V: TRBV27
D: .
J: TRBJ1-5
size: .
DNA: TGTGCCAGCAGTCACCGAGAGGGGTACCAGCCCCAGCATTTT
CDR3: CASSHREGYQPQHF

V: TRBV6-2/TRBV6-3
D: .
J: TRBJ1-2
size: few
DNA: TGTGCCAGCAGTCCCACCGGCTATGGCTACACCTTC
CDR3: CASSPTGYGYTF

V: TRBV6-2/TRBV6-3
D: TRBD1
J: TRBJ2-7
size: .
DNA: TGTGCCAGCAGTTACACTACCGGGACAGGGTTCGACGAGCAGTACTTC
CDR3: CASSYTTGTGFDEQYF

V: TRBV7-9
D: .
J: TRBJ1-1
size: few
DNA: TGTGCCAGCAGCTTCATTGGGTCTGAAGCTTTCTTT
CDR3: CASSFIGSEAFF

V: TRBV7-9
D: TRBD2
J: TRBJ2-3
size: .
DNA: TGTGCCAGCAGCCCGCGGACTAGCGTCGGAGATACGCAGTATTTT
CDR3: CASSPRTSVGDTQYF

V: TRBV7-9
D: .
J: TRBJ2-5
size: many
DNA: TGTGCCAGCAGCCTCGTGCTTGGGGTCCAAGAGACCCAGTACTTC
CDR3: CASSLVLGVQETQYF

V: TRBV6-5
D: .
J: TRBJ2-3
size: .
DNA: TGTGCCAGCAGTTACATGGGAGGCGCATCCACAGATACGCAGTATTTT
CDR3: CASSYMGGASTDTQYF

V: TRBV6-2/TRBV6-3
D: TRBD2
J: TRBJ2-1
size: many
DNA: TGTGCCAGCAGCATCGGGGGGGCCCTACAATGGGAGCAGTTCTTC
CDR3: CASSIGGALQWEQFF

V: TRBV6-5
D: .
J: TRBJ2-7
size: .
DNA: TGTGCCGGTTACCGGGTGCAAATGTGGGACGAGCAGTACTTC
CDR3: CAGYRVQMWDEQYF

V: TRBV6-5
D: TRBD2
J: TRBJ2-3
size: few
DNA: TGTGCCAGCAGCCGACTAGCGGGCACAGATACGCAGTATTTT
CDR3: CASSRLAGTDTQYF

V: TRBV20-1
D: .
J: TRBJ2-1
size: few
DNA: TGCAGTGCCCTCCAGGTCAGAACATACAATGAGCAGTTCTTC
CDR3: CSALQVRTYNEQFF

V: TRBV4-3
D: TRBD2
J: TRBJ2-1
size: .
DNA: TGCGCCAGCAGCCAAGACCTTAGCGGGGGGCCTCACAATGAGCAGTTCTTC
CDR3: CASSQDLSGGPHNEQFF

V: TRBV20-1
D: .
J: TRBJ2-3
size: .
DNA: TGCAGTGCTAGGGCGGACTATAGTTTTGCAGATACGCAGTATTTT
CDR3: CSARADYSFADTQYF

V: TRBV7-9
D: .
J: TRBJ2-6
size: once
DNA: TGTGCCAGCAGCTTAGCGCGGATGTTCGCTGGGGCCAACGTCCTGACTTTC
CDR3: CASSLARMFAGANVLTF

V: TRBV4-1
D: .
J: TRBJ1-5
size: .
DNA: TGCGCCAGCAGCCAAGTCCCCACCGAGACGAGCAATCAGCCCCAGCATTTT
CDR3: CASSQVPTETSNQPQHF

V: TRBV20-1
D: .
J: TRBJ1-1
size: .
DNA: TGCAGTGCAGGGGCCCTTGGCGTAGGCACTGAAGCTTTCTTT
CDR3: CSAGALGVGTEAFF

V: TRBV20-1
D: .
J: TRBJ2-3
size: many
DNA: TGCAGTGCTCGAGCGCCCGGGGCGAGGGCAGATACGCAGTATTTT
CDR3: CSARAPGARADTQYF

V: TRBV27
D: .
J: TRBJ2-6
size: .
DNA: TGTGCCAGCAACCCAGACAGAGTTTTCTCTGGGGCCAACGTCCTGACTTTC
CDR3: CASNPDRVFSGANVLTF

V: TRBV28
D: .
J: TRBJ1-4
size: .
DNA: TGTGCCAGCAGCCCCCTGGGGAGTTCTAATGAAAAACTGTTTTTT
CDR3: CASSPLGSSNEKLFF

V: TRBV6-5
D: TRBD1
J: TRBJ2-1
size: few
DNA: TGTGCCAGCAGTTACTCGACAGTCCGGACAGGGACCTCCGATGAGCAGTTCTTC
CDR3: CASSYSTVRTGTSDEQFF

V: TRBV11-2
D: TRBD2
J: TRBJ2-7
size: few
DNA: TGTGCCAGCAGCTTAGATCCTAGCGGGTACGAGCAGTACTTC
CDR3: CASSLDPSGYEQYF

V: TRBV18
D: .
J: TRBJ2-7
size: few
DNA: TGTGCCAGCTCACCTCCGGGACGGGTAGACGAGCAGTACTTC
CDR3: CASSPPGRVDEQYF

V: TRBV10-3
D: TRBD1
J: TRBJ2-1
size: .
DNA: TGTGCCATCAGTGATCCGGGACAGGTACACAATGAGCAGTTCTTC
CDR3: CAISDPGQVHNEQFF

V: TRBV7-2
D: .
J: TRBJ1-5
size: few
DNA: TGTGCCAGCAGCTTAGGCTTGGGGACAAAGAGCAATCAGCCCCAGCATTTT
CDR3: CASSLGLGTKSNQPQHF

V: TRBV10-3
D: .
J: TRBJ2-5
size: .
DNA: TGTGCCATCAGTATGCGGGGCCTGGAGACCCAGTACTTC
CDR3: CAISMRGLETQYF

V: TRBV2
D: .
J: TRBJ2-1
size: .
DNA: TGTGCCAGCAGTGGCGGCGAGCAGTTCTTC
CDR3: CASSGGEQFF

V: TRBV18
D: .
J: TRBJ1-2
size: few
DNA: TGTGCCAGCTCACCAGACAGCATCTATGGCTACACCTTC
CDR3: CASSPDSIYGYTF

V: TRBV4-1
D: .
J: TRBJ1-5
size: .
DNA: TGCGCCAGCAGCCAAGATTCCGCCAGGAGCAATCAGCCCCAGCATTTT
CDR3: CASSQDSARSNQPQHF

V: TRBV7-8
D: TRBD2
J: TRBJ2-1
size: .
DNA: TGTGCCAGCAGAATAACGGGGGGGAGCTCCTACAATGAGCAGTTCTTC
CDR3: CASRITGGSSYNEQFF

V: TRBV11-2
D: .
J: TRBJ2-3
size: .
DNA: TGTGCCAGCAGCTCCCCCGCAACAGGGCAGAACACAGATACGCAGTATTTT
CDR3: CASSSPATGQNTDTQYF

V: TRBV27
D: .
J: TRBJ2-1
size: few
DNA: TGTGCCAGCAGTTTCATAGGTTACAATGAGCAGTTCTTC
CDR3: CASSFIGYNEQFF

V: TRBV5-6
D: .
J: TRBJ1-2
size: few
DNA: TGTGCCAGCAGCTTGGGGTACAGTGCCTATGGCTACACCTTC
CDR3: CASSLGYSAYGYTF

V: TRBV4-1
D: .
J: TRBJ1-5
size: many
DNA: TGCGCCAGCAGCCAGAAGGCAGTCCAACAGCCCCAGCATTTT
CDR3: CASSQKAVQQPQHF

V: TRBV5-1
D: .
J: TRBJ1-2
size: .
DNA: TGCGCCAGCAGCTCCGGGACACCGTATGGCTACACCTTC
CDR3: CASSSGTPYGYTF

V: TRBV4-1
D: TRBD2
J: TRBJ2-1
size: .
DNA: TGCGCCAGCAGCCAAGATCCGGGGACTAGCGGTTTGTACAATGAGCAGTTCTTC
CDR3: CASSQDPGTSGLYNEQFF